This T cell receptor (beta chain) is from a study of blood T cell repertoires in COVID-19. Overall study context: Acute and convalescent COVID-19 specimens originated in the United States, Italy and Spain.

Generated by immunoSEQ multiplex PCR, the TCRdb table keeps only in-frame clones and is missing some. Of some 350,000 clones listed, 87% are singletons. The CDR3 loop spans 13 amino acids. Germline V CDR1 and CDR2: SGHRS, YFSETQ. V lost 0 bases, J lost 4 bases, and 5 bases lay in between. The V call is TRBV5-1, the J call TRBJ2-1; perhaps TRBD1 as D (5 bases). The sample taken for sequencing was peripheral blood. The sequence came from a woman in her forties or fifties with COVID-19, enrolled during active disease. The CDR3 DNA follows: TGCGCCAGCAGCTTGGGACAGTACAATGAGCAGTTCTTC. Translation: CASSLGQYNEQFF.